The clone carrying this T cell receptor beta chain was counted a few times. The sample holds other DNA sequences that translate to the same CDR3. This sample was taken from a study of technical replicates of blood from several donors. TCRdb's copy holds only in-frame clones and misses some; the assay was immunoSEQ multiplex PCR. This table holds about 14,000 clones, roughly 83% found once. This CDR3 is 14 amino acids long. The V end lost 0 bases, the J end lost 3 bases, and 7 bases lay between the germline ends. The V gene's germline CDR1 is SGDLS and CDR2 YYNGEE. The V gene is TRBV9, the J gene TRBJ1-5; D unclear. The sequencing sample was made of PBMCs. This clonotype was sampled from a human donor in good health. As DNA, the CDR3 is TGTGCCAGCAGCGTAGCCCAGGACAATCAGCCCCAGCATTTT. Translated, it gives CASSVAQDNQPQHF.